These 13 T cell receptor beta chains were all obtained from the same sample, sequenced in a study of molecular identifiers for immune sequencing clone quantification. TCRdb re-derived calls from the PCR reads in MiXCR, one entry per CDR3 protein. The table shows 20,000 to 30,000 distinct CDR3 sequences, with approximately 17% occurring only once. The sample taken for sequencing was naive CD8+ T cells from blood, with Jurkat cell RNA spiked in. Subset defined: FACS-sorted CD8+CD4-CCR7+CD45RA+ naive T cells. The source of these receptors is a human donor in good health. Some libraries in this study had Jurkat cell RNA spiked in.

Details on this clonotype: A much larger clone sits a single nucleotide away, making a read error possible. This chain links TRBV20-1 with TRBJ2-2; D is uncertain. Germline assignment: CDR1 DFQATT and CDR2 SNEGSKA (reference sequence). This CDR3 contains 11 residues. The CDR3 DNA reads TGCAATGCTAGAGTCGTCGGGGAGCTGTTTTTT. It encodes CNARVVGELFF.

This clonotype was observed many times. The J gene is TRBJ2-2, the V gene TRBV11-2; D is perhaps TRBD2 (6 bases). The CDR3 totals 18 residues. Germline V lookup: CDR1 SGHAT, CDR2 FQNNGV. V gave up 1 base and J gave up 6 bases, with 21 bases separating them. As DNA, the CDR3 is TGTGCCAGCAGCTTAGTTAGAGGAGGGGCACCGAGGGCCGGGGAGCTGTTTTTT. Translating it yields CASSLVRGGAPRAGELFF.

This clonotype was observed many times. Relative to the germline gene, one junction end is altered; a read error may explain this. V gene TRBV6-2 or TRBV6-3 combines with J gene TRBJ2-7, with D possibly being TRBD2 (5 bases). The length of the CDR3 is 14 residues. Looked up from germline, CDR1 is MNHEY and CDR2 is SVGEGT. The CDR3 DNA reads as TGTGCCAGCACTTACAGCGGAGGACTGAGCGAGCAGTACTTC. It encodes CASTYSGGLSEQYF.

This clonotype was detected many times. The chain employs TRBV7-2 and TRBJ2-4, with unresolved D. The length of the CDR3 is 16 residues. Germline V gene data show CDR1 as SGHTA and CDR2 as FQGNSA. V gave up 5 bases and J gave up 0 bases, with 14 bases separating them. This chain's CDR3 is CASSPALGLAKNIQYF. The DNA of the CDR3 is TGTGCCAGCAGCCCCGCATTAGGCCTAGCCAAAAACATTCAGTACTTC.

CDR3 in amino acids: CASSQEGIAKNIQYF. Here the CDR3 DNA reads TGTGCCAGCAGCCAGGAAGGGATAGCCAAAAACATTCAGTACTTC. V usage is TRBV14 and J usage is TRBJ2-4; D not certain. The CDR3 consists of 15 residues. V was cut by 3 bases and J by 0 bases, with 9 bases left in between. Germline V lookup: CDR1 SGHDN, CDR2 FVKESK.

This clonotype was observed at least ten times. This chain uses TRBV12-3 or TRBV12-4 with TRBJ2-5; TRBD2 matches at 9 bases. The CDR3 contains 15 residues. Trimming cost V 3 bases and J 2 bases; bases outside gene matches: 4. For the CDR3, the DNA is TGTGCCAGCAGTTTTATAGCGGGGGCTCAAGAGACCCAGTACTTC. This sequence encodes CASSFIAGAQETQYF.

This chain uses TRBV19 with TRBJ2-3; 7 nucleotides align to TRBD2. CDR1 is LNHDA and CDR2 is SQIVND in the germline V gene (reference sequence). The CDR3 is 15 amino acids. The junction had 7 bases not matched to a gene; V was cut back by 5 bases and J by 2 bases. The CDR3 DNA is TGTGCCAGTAGTGAACTAGCGAGCTACACAGATACGCAGTATTTT. It translates to CASSELASYTDTQYF.

This chain links TRBV11-2 with TRBJ2-3; D is uncertain. Germline CDR1 SGHAT, CDR2 FQNNGV. The V gene lost 3 bases and the J gene lost 0 bases, with 10 bases spanning the gap. The CDR3 covers 15 residues. Here the CDR3 DNA reads TGTGCCAGCAGCTTTTTTCCGGACAGCACAGATACGCAGTATTTT. This encodes CASSFFPDSTDTQYF.

This clonotype has ten or more counts. This rearrangement joins TRBV4-1 to TRBJ1-2, with D tentatively TRBD1 (6 bases). The CDR3 is made up of 14 amino acids. In germline, CDR1 is MGHRA, CDR2 YSYEKL. V was cut by 3 bases and J by 2 bases, with 10 bases left in between. CDR3 DNA: TGCGCCAGCAGCCAGGCTCAGGGGAACTATGGCTACACCTTC. Amino acid sequence: CASSQAQGNYGYTF.

The chain recombines TRBV7-9 with TRBJ1-4; TRBD1 might be the D (6 bases). V dropped 5 bases and J dropped 14 bases, with 24 bases sitting between them. This CDR3 is built from 15 residues. In germline, CDR1 is SEHNR, CDR2 FQNEAQ (reference sequence). The CDR3 DNA reads TGTGCCAGCAGCCCTATGGAAGTCGGGACAAGACTTCTGTTTTTT. Translating gives CASSPMEVGTRLLFF.

The table lists this clonotype with many counts. The chain has TRBV6-6 and TRBJ2-7; no firm D call. Trimming stripped 2 bases from V and 3 bases from J, with 5 bases between. This CDR3 contains 12 residues. CDR1 MNHNY and CDR2 SVGAGI come from the germline V gene (reference sequence). CDR3 nucleotides: TGTGCCAGCAGTTACGTTCGCTACGAGCAGTACTTC. This codes for CASSYVRYEQYF.

V and J are TRBV12-3 or TRBV12-4 and TRBJ1-2, with D possibly matching TRBD1 (5 bases). The V gene lost 4 bases and the J gene lost 3 bases, with 12 bases spanning the gap. The CDR3 has 14 residues. DNA of the CDR3: TGTGCCAGCAGTTCCCCAGGGCCCGACTATGGCTACACCTTC. Its translation: CASSSPGPDYGYTF.

Concerning this clonotype itself: With a much larger clone just one base away, this may be a read error. V usage is TRBV6-5 and J usage is TRBJ2-3; D is unresolved. V was cut by 11 bases and J by 4 bases, with 10 bases left in between. The CDR3 is 11 residues long. Germline CDR1 is MNHEY and CDR2 is SVGAGI. The CDR3, as DNA: TGTGCCTGCATTCTAGCAGATACGCAGTATTTT. Translated, it gives CACILADTQYF.